Listed below are T cell receptor beta chains from one sample, sequenced in a study of vaccination and CD4 T cells after COVID-19. TCRdb reprocessed the PCR reads with MiXCR, giving one entry per CDR3 protein. The table includes over 10,000 distinct CDR3 sequences, 56% detected once. Their antigens remain unidentified. Sequencing input: CD4+ T cells from blood, cultured in vitro. These TCRs come from a human donor who had recovered from COVID-19. Both conserved end residues are part of each CDR3. Each record gives: V gene, D gene, J gene, clone size, CDR3 protein, CDR3 DNA. D genes are given only for firm matches. Size values are once, few and many counts, or a class for expanded clones, and some rows have none.

v_gene: TRBV20-1; d_gene: NA; j_gene: TRBJ1-2; abundance: few; CDR3aa: CSARDPTVYGYTF; CDR3nt: TGCAGTGCTAGAGATCCGACGGTCTATGGCTACACCTTC
v_gene: TRBV25-1; d_gene: NA; j_gene: TRBJ1-1; abundance: NA; CDR3aa: CASSDPNTEAFF; CDR3nt: TGTGCCAGCAGTGATCCAAACACTGAAGCTTTCTTT
v_gene: TRBV20-1; d_gene: TRBD1; j_gene: TRBJ2-7; abundance: NA; CDR3aa: CSARDSSSYEQYF; CDR3nt: TGCAGTGCTCGGGACAGCAGCTCCTACGAGCAGTACTTC
v_gene: TRBV5-6; d_gene: NA; j_gene: TRBJ1-5; abundance: NA; CDR3aa: CASSTGPNQPQHF; CDR3nt: TGTGCCAGCAGCACGGGGCCCAATCAGCCCCAGCATTTT
v_gene: TRBV20-1; d_gene: TRBD2; j_gene: TRBJ2-3; abundance: NA; CDR3aa: CSASRGWTSADTDTQYF; CDR3nt: TGCAGTGCTAGCCGGGGGTGGACTAGCGCCGACACAGATACGCAGTATTTT
v_gene: TRBV28; d_gene: NA; j_gene: TRBJ1-6; abundance: NA; CDR3aa: CASSLTGRFSPLHF; CDR3nt: TGTGCCAGCAGCTTAACAGGGAGATTTTCACCCCTCCACTTT
v_gene: TRBV20-1; d_gene: NA; j_gene: TRBJ1-1; abundance: NA; CDR3aa: CSARTVWEQGSQEAFF; CDR3nt: TGCAGTGCTAGGACGGTTTGGGAACAGGGCTCTCAGGAAGCTTTCTTT
v_gene: TRBV4-1; d_gene: NA; j_gene: TRBJ2-5; abundance: NA; CDR3aa: CASSQVAGETQYF; CDR3nt: TGCGCCAGCAGCCAAGTGGCAGGAGAGACCCAGTACTTC
v_gene: TRBV30; d_gene: TRBD2; j_gene: TRBJ2-7; abundance: NA; CDR3aa: CAWSPPVAGGGGGEQYF; CDR3nt: TGTGCCTGGAGCCCCCCGGTAGCGGGAGGAGGCGGTGGGGAGCAGTACTTC
v_gene: TRBV6-1; d_gene: TRBD1; j_gene: TRBJ2-3; abundance: NA; CDR3aa: CASSEGTGVADTQYF; CDR3nt: TGTGCCAGCAGTGAAGGGACAGGGGTGGCAGATACGCAGTATTTT
v_gene: TRBV2; d_gene: TRBD1; j_gene: TRBJ1-2; abundance: NA; CDR3aa: CASSRQGKYGYTF; CDR3nt: TGTGCCAGCAGTAGACAGGGAAAATATGGCTACACCTTC
v_gene: TRBV6-5; d_gene: TRBD1; j_gene: TRBJ1-6; abundance: NA; CDR3aa: CASSYGTGSSPLHF; CDR3nt: TGTGCCAGCAGTTACGGGACAGGGTCTTCACCCCTCCACTTT
v_gene: TRBV6-1; d_gene: NA; j_gene: TRBJ2-7; abundance: NA; CDR3aa: CASGRHYEQYF; CDR3nt: TGTGCCAGCGGCCGACACTACGAGCAGTACTTC
v_gene: TRBV7-2; d_gene: TRBD2; j_gene: TRBJ2-7; abundance: NA; CDR3aa: CASRSGSLHEQYF; CDR3nt: TGTGCCAGCAGGAGCGGGAGTCTCCACGAGCAGTACTTC
v_gene: TRBV6-5; d_gene: NA; j_gene: TRBJ2-7; abundance: few; CDR3aa: CASSYSPRGPHLYYEQYF; CDR3nt: TGTGCCAGCAGTTACTCCCCCAGGGGACCTCACTTGTACTACGAGCAGTACTTC
v_gene: TRBV10-3; d_gene: NA; j_gene: TRBJ1-4; abundance: NA; CDR3aa: CAISDSFGEEKLFF; CDR3nt: TGTGCCATCAGTGATTCTTTCGGGGAAGAAAAACTGTTTTTT
v_gene: TRBV6-2/TRBV6-3; d_gene: NA; j_gene: TRBJ2-7; abundance: few; CDR3aa: CASVRAGGEQYF; CDR3nt: TGTGCCAGCGTTCGCGCCGGGGGCGAGCAGTACTTC
v_gene: TRBV20-1; d_gene: TRBD1; j_gene: TRBJ1-1; abundance: NA; CDR3aa: CRGQGAVTEAFF; CDR3nt: TGCAGGGGACAGGGGGCAGTCACTGAAGCTTTCTTT
v_gene: TRBV20-1; d_gene: NA; j_gene: TRBJ1-1; abundance: NA; CDR3aa: CNPKWRGRGRTEAFF; CDR3nt: TGCAACCCAAAATGGAGAGGGAGGGGAAGGACTGAAGCTTTCTTT
v_gene: TRBV10-3; d_gene: NA; j_gene: TRBJ2-3; abundance: NA; CDR3aa: CAISGPSRTDTQYF; CDR3nt: TGTGCCATCAGTGGGCCTAGTCGAACAGATACGCAGTATTTT
v_gene: TRBV20-1; d_gene: TRBD2; j_gene: TRBJ2-3; abundance: once; CDR3aa: CSARLSGRGGDTQYF; CDR3nt: TGCAGTGCTAGATTAAGCGGGAGGGGTGGAGATACGCAGTATTTT
v_gene: TRBV27; d_gene: TRBD1; j_gene: TRBJ2-7; abundance: NA; CDR3aa: CASAAQTRGYEQYF; CDR3nt: TGTGCCAGCGCGGCTCAAACCAGGGGGTACGAGCAGTACTTC
v_gene: TRBV7-8; d_gene: NA; j_gene: TRBJ1-5; abundance: NA; CDR3aa: CASSPRGVIDQPQHF; CDR3nt: TGTGCCAGCAGCCCACGGGGGGTAATTGATCAGCCCCAGCATTTT
v_gene: TRBV6-5; d_gene: NA; j_gene: TRBJ1-1; abundance: few; CDR3aa: CASSYSAGGSLRDTEAFF; CDR3nt: TGTGCCAGCAGTTACTCGGCAGGAGGATCATTGAGGGACACTGAAGCTTTCTTT
v_gene: TRBV5-6; d_gene: TRBD1; j_gene: TRBJ2-7; abundance: few; CDR3aa: CASSFDRASGEQYF; CDR3nt: TGTGCCAGCAGCTTCGACAGGGCGTCGGGCGAGCAGTACTTC
v_gene: TRBV7-8; d_gene: NA; j_gene: TRBJ2-4; abundance: NA; CDR3aa: CASSLGVAKNIQYF; CDR3nt: TGTGCCAGCAGCTTAGGGGTCGCCAAAAACATTCAGTACTTC
v_gene: TRBV19; d_gene: NA; j_gene: TRBJ1-1; abundance: few; CDR3aa: CASSMGAGSEAFF; CDR3nt: TGTGCCAGTAGTATGGGGGCAGGGTCTGAAGCTTTCTTT
v_gene: TRBV20-1; d_gene: TRBD2; j_gene: TRBJ2-1; abundance: NA; CDR3aa: CSATGGENSYNEQFF; CDR3nt: TGCAGTGCTACGGGGGGGGAGAACTCCTACAATGAGCAGTTCTTC
v_gene: TRBV2; d_gene: NA; j_gene: TRBJ2-3; abundance: few; CDR3aa: CASSHPLDTQYF; CDR3nt: TGCGCCAGCAGCCACCCGTTGGATACGCAGTATTTT
v_gene: TRBV29-1; d_gene: NA; j_gene: TRBJ2-3; abundance: NA; CDR3aa: CSVRGIRGTHTQYF; CDR3nt: TGCAGCGTGCGAGGGATTAGGGGGACACATACGCAGTATTTT
v_gene: TRBV5-6; d_gene: NA; j_gene: TRBJ1-6; abundance: NA; CDR3aa: CASSLAGAGNYSPLHF; CDR3nt: TGTGCCAGCAGCTTGGCGGGGGCAGGGAACTATTCACCCCTCCACTTT
v_gene: TRBV7-2; d_gene: NA; j_gene: TRBJ2-2; abundance: NA; CDR3aa: CASSFLGGRNTGELFF; CDR3nt: TGTGCCAGCAGCTTTCTGGGGGGACGGAACACCGGGGAGCTGTTTTTT
v_gene: TRBV6-1; d_gene: NA; j_gene: TRBJ2-1; abundance: NA; CDR3aa: CASIGRDGRNNEQFF; CDR3nt: TGTGCCAGCATTGGCCGGGACGGCCGGAACAATGAGCAGTTCTTC
v_gene: TRBV20-1; d_gene: TRBD2; j_gene: TRBJ2-1; abundance: NA; CDR3aa: CSADPLAGVYNEQFF; CDR3nt: TGCAGTGCCGACCCACTAGCGGGCGTTTACAATGAGCAGTTCTTC
v_gene: TRBV10-2; d_gene: TRBD2; j_gene: TRBJ2-1; abundance: NA; CDR3aa: CASSTTSGTYNEQFF; CDR3nt: TGCGCCAGCAGTACGACTAGCGGAACCTACAATGAGCAGTTCTTC
v_gene: TRBV6-2/TRBV6-3; d_gene: NA; j_gene: TRBJ2-1; abundance: large; CDR3aa: CASSYSKDEQFF; CDR3nt: TGTGCCAGCAGTTACTCGAAAGATGAGCAGTTCTTC
v_gene: TRBV7-8; d_gene: TRBD1; j_gene: TRBJ2-7; abundance: NA; CDR3aa: CASSLSLLSVGDRGIYEQYF; CDR3nt: TGTGCCAGCAGCTTATCCCTATTATCAGTCGGGGACAGGGGGATCTACGAGCAGTACTTC
v_gene: TRBV19; d_gene: NA; j_gene: TRBJ1-6; abundance: NA; CDR3aa: CASSNPLPSNSPLHF; CDR3nt: TGTGCCAGTAGTAATCCTCTTCCATCAAATTCACCCCTCCACTTT
v_gene: TRBV7-9; d_gene: NA; j_gene: TRBJ2-3; abundance: few; CDR3aa: CASSFRTPDTQYF; CDR3nt: TGTGCCAGCAGCTTCCGAACCCCCGATACGCAGTATTTT
v_gene: TRBV20-1; d_gene: TRBD1; j_gene: TRBJ1-2; abundance: few; CDR3aa: CSARHLAHRGGGYTF; CDR3nt: TGCAGTGCTAGACACCTAGCTCACAGGGGAGGCGGCTACACCTTC
v_gene: TRBV18; d_gene: TRBD2; j_gene: TRBJ2-2; abundance: NA; CDR3aa: CASSRSGIVSNTGELFF; CDR3nt: TGTGCCAGCTCACGTAGCGGGATCGTTTCGAACACCGGGGAGCTGTTTTTT
v_gene: TRBV20-1; d_gene: NA; j_gene: TRBJ2-7; abundance: once; CDR3aa: CSARVSSAEQYF; CDR3nt: TGCAGTGCTAGAGTTTCCTCGGCCGAGCAGTACTTC
v_gene: TRBV30; d_gene: NA; j_gene: TRBJ1-5; abundance: few; CDR3aa: CAWSGGGNQPQHF; CDR3nt: TGTGCCTGGAGCGGGGGAGGGAATCAGCCCCAGCATTTT
v_gene: TRBV5-1; d_gene: NA; j_gene: TRBJ1-1; abundance: NA; CDR3aa: CASSIQLMNTEAFF; CDR3nt: TGCGCCAGCAGCATACAACTGATGAACACTGAAGCTTTCTTT
v_gene: TRBV9; d_gene: TRBD1; j_gene: TRBJ1-2; abundance: NA; CDR3aa: CASSVGTGDGYGYTF; CDR3nt: TGTGCCAGCAGCGTTGGGACAGGGGACGGCTATGGCTACACCTTC
v_gene: TRBV28; d_gene: TRBD1; j_gene: TRBJ1-1; abundance: NA; CDR3aa: CASLGGTGGSYTEAFF; CDR3nt: TGTGCCAGCCTAGGAGGGACAGGGGGTTCGTACACTGAAGCTTTCTTT
v_gene: TRBV11-2; d_gene: NA; j_gene: TRBJ1-5; abundance: NA; CDR3aa: CASSLGRSNQPQHF; CDR3nt: TGTGCCAGCAGCTTGGGCAGGAGCAATCAGCCCCAGCATTTT
v_gene: TRBV20-1; d_gene: NA; j_gene: TRBJ2-1; abundance: NA; CDR3aa: CSASRGAGVLNEQFF; CDR3nt: TGCAGTGCTAGTAGGGGGGCGGGAGTCCTCAATGAGCAGTTCTTC
v_gene: TRBV6-5; d_gene: NA; j_gene: TRBJ1-2; abundance: few; CDR3aa: CASSYSRLVDYGYTF; CDR3nt: TGTGCCAGCAGTTACTCCCGTTTAGTCGACTATGGCTACACCTTC
v_gene: TRBV20-1; d_gene: NA; j_gene: TRBJ2-5; abundance: few; CDR3aa: CSVPIRGQETQYF; CDR3nt: TGCAGTGTACCTATCCGGGGGCAAGAGACCCAGTACTTC
v_gene: TRBV6-1; d_gene: NA; j_gene: TRBJ1-2; abundance: NA; CDR3aa: CASKVEGVSGYTF; CDR3nt: TGTGCCAGCAAGGTGGAGGGAGTGTCTGGCTACACCTTC
v_gene: TRBV18; d_gene: TRBD2; j_gene: TRBJ2-5; abundance: NA; CDR3aa: CASSPPSSGQETQYF; CDR3nt: TGTGCCAGCTCACCACCGTCTAGCGGGCAAGAGACCCAGTACTTC
v_gene: TRBV5-6; d_gene: NA; j_gene: TRBJ1-1; abundance: medium-sized; CDR3aa: CASSFRTANTEAFF; CDR3nt: TGTGCCAGCAGCTTCAGGACAGCGAACACTGAAGCTTTCTTT
v_gene: TRBV20-1; d_gene: NA; j_gene: TRBJ2-5; abundance: few; CDR3aa: CSARDWSSGGGGETQYF; CDR3nt: TGCAGTGCTAGAGATTGGAGTAGCGGAGGGGGAGGAGAGACCCAGTACTTC
v_gene: TRBV6-2/TRBV6-3; d_gene: NA; j_gene: TRBJ1-5; abundance: NA; CDR3aa: CASGAVNQPQHF; CDR3nt: TGTGCCAGCGGGGCGGTCAATCAGCCCCAGCATTTT